This passage covers 5 T cell receptor beta chains from one sample sequenced in a study of T cells in Graves' hyperthyroidism and ophthalmopathy. Researchers took RNA transcripts and amplified the TCR beta CDR3 regions from them. HTBI primers drove first-round RT-PCR of the TCR CDR3. In TCRdb, the multiplex PCR reads were re-called with MiXCR into one record per CDR3 protein. The sample lists hundreds of thousands of distinct CDR3 sequences, approximately 22% occurring once. Source material: blood. These receptors came from a woman aged 70-85 years with Graves' ophthalmopathy.

This clonotype showed up just a few times. This chain connects TRBV20-1 to TRBJ1-4; 7 nucleotides line up with TRBD1. V dropped 4 bases and J dropped 4; count of bases not matched to a gene: 6. Germline CDR1 and CDR2: DFQATT and SNEGSKA (reference sequence). The CDR3 is 14 amino acids. In DNA form, the CDR3 reads TGCAGTGCTACCGACAGGGCCGGTAATGAAAAACTGTTTTTT. Protein sequence: CSATDRAGNEKLFF.

This clonotype was observed a few times. V gene TRBV29-1 combines with J gene TRBJ2-5, with D perhaps matching TRBD2 (5 bases). V lost 1 base and J lost 5, with 11 bases in between. Per germline, CDR1 SQVTM and CDR2 ANQGSEA. The CDR3 consists of 13 residues. The CDR3 coding sequence is TGCAGCGTTGAAGCTAGCAGGCACGAGACCCAGTACTTC. Protein product: CSVEASRHETQYF.

Only a few counts were recorded for this clonotype. The chain combines TRBV15 with TRBJ1-5; possibly TRBD1 for D (6 bases). Trimming shortened V by 0 bases and J by 2 bases, and 17 bases separated the two germline ends. The CDR3 runs 18 residues. In germline, CDR1 is LNHNV, CDR2 YYDKDF (reference sequence). CDR3 region: CATSRDWTVPGRNQPQHF. CDR3 nucleotide sequence: TGTGCCACCAGCAGAGATTGGACAGTACCGGGCCGCAATCAGCCCCAGCATTTT.

This clonotype has a single count. The chain employs TRBV5-6 and TRBJ2-3, with a tentative D call TRBD2 (6 bases). The V end lost 2 bases, the J end lost 1 base, and 14 bases lay between the germline ends. The CDR3 is 16 amino acids. Per the germline V gene, CDR1 is SGHDT and CDR2 is YYEEEE. The CDR3 reads CASSFGAGPGTDTQYF. The CDR3, as DNA: TGTGCCAGCAGCTTCGGGGCGGGACCCGGCACAGATACGCAGTATTTT.

The chain carries TRBV25-1 and TRBJ2-3, with 11 bases matching TRBD2. This CDR3 has 14 amino acids. V was pared by 8 bases and J by 4 bases, with 5 bases of the junction left unmatched. Germline V gene lookup returns CDR1 MGHDK and CDR2 SYGVNS. The CDR3 DNA is TGTGCCAGCGCTATTAGCGGGAGGGCAGATACGCAGTATTTT. This encodes CASAISGRADTQYF.